Detailed here is one TCR beta chain. Its antigen remains unidentified. This record belongs to a study of shared clonotypes between healthy human individuals. Study findings and constraints: All-four-donor shared clonotypes had higher generation probabilities than non-shared clonotypes did. Large sequencing depth failed to make sorted-subset sequencing complete, rarefaction showed.

Per germline, CDR1 SEHNR and CDR2 FQNEAQ (reference sequence). The CDR3 length is 15 residues. Trimming cost V 5 bases and J 2 bases, with 16 bases left between them. Assay used: immunoSEQ multiplex PCR; TCRdb lists only in-frame clones, some missing. The table lists about 2.2 million clones, around 93% of them singletons, with 1.5% to 2% in the top ten. Selected positively for CCR7 and CD45RO-negative, naive CD8 cells excluded terminally differentiated effector memory CD45RA+ cells. The chain joins TRBV7-9 to TRBJ2-7; D gene unclear. Sample: naive CD8+ T cells from PBMCs. The source is a man between 18 and 35 years old in good health. Some clones in this sample may be carry-over from other donors' samples. CDR3 coding DNA: TGTGCCAGCAGCCAAGAGGTGGCGAACCCCTACGAGCAGTACTTC. Its protein is CASSQEVANPYEQYF.